The source of this T cell receptor (beta chain) is a study of identifying expanded T cells in peripheral blood. Details on this clone: What it recognizes is unknown.

Produced via immunoSEQ multiplex PCR; TCRdb's table is partial and in-frame only. The sample has roughly 100,000 clones, about 91% seen once. Study conclusions and caveats: Over about two and four weeks, about 17 and 20 clones changed, versus around 1.2 between replicates. Clone count variance between approximately 2-week samples rose with total template count.

The ends were cut back, 3 bases at V and 6 bases at J, with 6 bases in the middle. The CDR3 is made up of 12 amino acids. The germline V gene encodes CDR1 KGHSH and CDR2 LQKENI. Sequenced sample: blood. V gene TRBV18 combines with J gene TRBJ1-5; D gene ambiguous. The sequence derives from a person aged 18-69 years in good health. The CDR3 bases are TGTGCCAGCTCACCCCGCGGTCAGCCCCAGCATTTT. Its translation is CASSPRGQPQHF.